This T cell receptor beta chain is drawn from a study of control samples from healthy donors and cancer patients (dated by TCRdb to the early 2020s). The library was obtained by the immunoSEQ multiplex PCR assay. As stored in TCRdb, this immuneACCESS dataset retains in-frame rearrangements with V and J assigned. A fraction of the clones does not appear; measured against another copy, unresolved V genes explain less than half of the discrepancy, and the remainder lacks a known reason. This sample has around 140,000 clones in its table, and under 95% of those were observed once. The ten largest clones capture roughly 13% of the sample. For this clone: Its specific antigen is unknown. No much larger clone exists at a distance of one base, and base qualities are not known.

The CDR3 runs 15 residues from the cysteine to the phenylalanine. This entry keeps only the CDR3 DNA: 45 bases, framed from base 1. Via the germline V gene, CDR1 is ENHRY and CDR2 SYGVKD. Relative to germline, V is missing 2 bases and J is missing 5 bases, with 7 bases of the junction outside any gene match. The clonotype was recovered from a middle-aged man in good health. This chain is built from TRBV10-3 and TRBJ2-5, and 8 junctional nucleotides match TRBD1. The sequenced sample was blood. The CDR3 reads as follows: CAISEGRGRDETQYF. The bases are TGTGCCATCAGTGAGGGCAGGGGGCGCGATGAGACCCAGTACTTC.